The T cell receptor beta chain described here comes from a study of blood T cell repertoires in COVID-19. On the study more broadly: COVID-19 samples from acute and convalescent phases originated in the United States, Italy and Spain. Sample material is recorded as cDNA or gDNA derived from T cells, B-cell-depleted T cells, or PBMCs.

The length of the CDR3 is 13 residues. Looked up from germline, CDR1 is ENHRY and CDR2 is SYGVKD. V gave up 4 bases and J gave up 5 bases, with 8 bases separating them. In the original workflow: Cell counts per sample came from amplifying reference gene primers. Libraries were prepared by immunoSEQ multiplex PCR; TCRdb keeps only in-frame clonotypes and omits some of them. V and J calls plus clone size are reproduced from that table; the DNA served to infer D and trimming. The sample has some 85,000 clones; 60% to 85% are singletons. The chain uses TRBV10-3 and TRBJ1-4; D gene uncertain. Specimen: peripheral blood. The receptor's source is a human donor in a cohort sampled during active COVID-19. CDR3: CAISVGLNEKLFF. Written as DNA, the CDR3 is TGTGCCATCAGTGTGGGCCTGAATGAAAAACTGTTTTTT.